This T cell receptor beta chain came from a study of cytomegalovirus exposure and HLA in healthy donors. Overall study findings and caveats: Donor immune exposure was known only as CMV serostatus. V- and J-gene trimming in TCR beta was tied to a missense DCLRE1C variant by an analysis performed later.

This clone was seen only once. Its matching antigen is unknown. With 60 Vbeta and 13 Jbeta primers, the PCR was carried out. Some clones are missing from TCRdb's copy, which holds only in-frame ones; the method was immunoSEQ multiplex PCR. The table records tens of thousands of clones, around 82% of them present only once. V was cut by 8 bases and J by 8 bases, with 22 bases left in between. The CDR3 sequence is 15 residues long. Germline V gene sequence: CDR1 LNHDA, CDR2 SQIVND (reference sequence). The source is a man in his sixties in good health and CMV-seronegative. This chain links TRBV19 with TRBJ2-1; a possible D gene is TRBD1 (6 bases). Material: PBMCs. The DNA for the CDR3 is TGTGCCAGTTCGGAAACAGGGACACCTCCTCATGAGCAGTTCTTC. This translates into CASSETGTPPHEQFF.